This T cell receptor (beta chain) was sequenced in a study of blood T cell repertoires in COVID-19. Turning to the study itself: From T cells, B-cell-depleted T cells, or PBMCs came the material, which was cDNA or gDNA.

Authors' processing steps: Amplifying reference gene primers gave estimates of nucleated cell counts. Data came from immunoSEQ multiplex PCR; TCRdb stores just in-frame clones and leaves some out. For V, J and clone size, that table is used; D and trimming come from the DNA. Here the sample spans some 76,000 clones, roughly nine tenths being singletons. The V gene's germline CDR1 is KGHDR and CDR2 SFDVKD. V lost 9 bases, J lost 3 bases, and 11 bases lay in between. The CDR3 contains 13 residues. The TCR was taken from an elderly man in a cohort sampled during active COVID-19. The sequencing sample was made of peripheral blood. The chain couples TRBV24-1 to TRBJ1-5, with D perhaps matching TRBD1 (6 bases). The CDR3 sequence is CATQGRDNQPQHF. The CDR3 bases are TGTGCCACCCAGGGGAGGGACAATCAGCCCCAGCATTTT.